The text below deals with one T cell receptor beta chain. Its antigen is not known. This CDR3 is built from 17 residues. Per the germline V gene, CDR1 is SGHNT and CDR2 is YYREEE (reference sequence). V dropped 4 bases and J dropped 4 bases, with 23 bases sitting between them. Primers: 60 Vbeta forward and 13 Jbeta reverse. The assay was immunoSEQ multiplex PCR, and TCRdb's table has in-frame clones only and misses some. This sample yields some 95,000 clones, of which roughly 71% are seen a single time; 4.9% belongs to the top ten. The sample is drawn from a study of cytomegalovirus exposure and HLA in healthy donors. Across the study: About 180 million T cells yielded 100 million to 130 million unique TCR beta sequences, as an earlier analysis found.

Study-wide results and caveats: Rarity marked most TCR sequences, yet some public TCRs occurred in many donors. HLA allele associations emerged for roughly 17,000 TCR beta sequences in a later analysis, at 0.05 false discovery rate.

Sequenced: PBMCs. The V call is TRBV5-4, the J call TRBJ1-1; D ambiguous. The TCR originated in a woman aged 40 to 55 in good health and CMV-seronegative. The CDR3 loop is CASSGMMGPVDGTEAFF. As DNA, the CDR3 is TGTGCCAGCAGCGGAATGATGGGCCCAGTGGATGGCACTGAAGCTTTCTTT.